A selection of T cell receptor beta chains follows, all from one sample in a study of regulatory T cells in long-lasting Graves disease. TCRdb re-called the multiplex PCR reads through MiXCR, storing one row per CDR3 protein. Of around 360,000 distinct CDR3 sequences in the sample, around 15% are singletons; the top ten hold 20% to 25%. This same sample was also part of a study on T cells in Graves' hyperthyroidism and ophthalmopathy.

The sample here was peripheral blood mononuclear cells (PBMCs), taken at new diagnosis, from a patient treated with antithyroid drugs. Source of these receptors: a young woman with Graves disease. CDR3s leave out the opening cysteine and the closing phenylalanine or tryptophan.

j_call: TRBJ2-1
v_call: TRBV11-3
cdr3_aa: ASSLGPLAGVFNEQF

j_call: TRBJ2-3
v_call: TRBV15
cdr3_aa: ATSRGERARTDTQY

j_call: TRBJ2-7
v_call: TRBV2
cdr3_aa: ASKQKMEGYEQY

j_call: TRBJ2-3
v_call: TRBV18
cdr3_aa: ASSPAGRDTDTQY

j_call: TRBJ2-4
v_call: TRBV7-9
cdr3_aa: ASSLDNWAKNIQY

j_call: TRBJ2-7
v_call: TRBV20-1
cdr3_aa: SARPRDSGSYEQY

j_call: TRBJ1-4
v_call: TRBV7-9
cdr3_aa: ASSLAVRGYEKLF

j_call: TRBJ1-1
v_call: TRBV5-1
cdr3_aa: ASSKLTGGPTEAF

j_call: TRBJ2-3
v_call: TRBV29-1
cdr3_aa: SVIDSITDRQY

j_call: TRBJ1-5
v_call: TRBV4-1
cdr3_aa: ASSQVEGNQPQH

j_call: TRBJ2-7
v_call: TRBV4-1
cdr3_aa: ASSHTSGGSYEQY

j_call: TRBJ1-3
v_call: TRBV7-9
cdr3_aa: AGSGEMVPGNTIY

j_call: TRBJ1-1
v_call: TRBV10-3
cdr3_aa: GATRNPNTEAF

j_call: TRBJ2-2
v_call: TRBV7-8
cdr3_aa: ASSFVTGELF